The present TCR beta chain was sequenced within a study of T-cell memory formation after mild COVID-19. Overall study results and limits: Some SARS-CoV-2-responding clones were already detected in memory before infection.

In TCRdb, the 5' RACE reads were re-called with MiXCR into one record per CDR3 protein. The table records around 340,000 distinct CDR3 sequences, about an eighth of them present only once. V dropped 4 bases and J dropped 7; count of bases not matched to a gene: 7. The CDR3 has 14 amino acids. Germline lookup yields CDR1 MDHEN and CDR2 SYDVKM. In the case of this clonotype: Antigen unknown.

This chain uses TRBV28 with TRBJ2-1, with TRBD1 matching 7 bases. The sample comprised PBMCs or a T cell subset sorted from them (not recorded which). The clonotype originates from a man aged 18 to 29 who had mild COVID-19 (a few samples of this study predate the infection). Cell type and time point are not known. The CDR3 DNA reads TGTGCCAGCAGTTCGGACAGGTCTAGGAATGAGCAGTTCTTC. Amino acid sequence: CASSSDRSRNEQFF.